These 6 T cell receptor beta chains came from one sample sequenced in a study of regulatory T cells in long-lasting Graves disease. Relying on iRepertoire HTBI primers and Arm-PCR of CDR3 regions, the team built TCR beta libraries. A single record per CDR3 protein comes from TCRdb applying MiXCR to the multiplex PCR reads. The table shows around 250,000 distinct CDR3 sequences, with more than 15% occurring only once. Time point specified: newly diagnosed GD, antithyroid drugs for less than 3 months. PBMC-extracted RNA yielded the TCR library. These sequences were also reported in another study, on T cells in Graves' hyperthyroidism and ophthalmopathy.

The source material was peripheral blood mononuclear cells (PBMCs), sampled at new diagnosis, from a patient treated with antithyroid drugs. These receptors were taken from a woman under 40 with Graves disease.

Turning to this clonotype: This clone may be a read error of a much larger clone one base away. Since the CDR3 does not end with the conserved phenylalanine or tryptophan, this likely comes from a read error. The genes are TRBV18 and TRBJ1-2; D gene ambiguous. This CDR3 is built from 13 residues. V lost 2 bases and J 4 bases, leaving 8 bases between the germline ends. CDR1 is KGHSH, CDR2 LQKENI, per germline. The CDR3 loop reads CASSPESGYGYTL. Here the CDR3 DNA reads TGTGCCAGCTCACCAGAGTCGGGCTATGGCTACACCCTC.

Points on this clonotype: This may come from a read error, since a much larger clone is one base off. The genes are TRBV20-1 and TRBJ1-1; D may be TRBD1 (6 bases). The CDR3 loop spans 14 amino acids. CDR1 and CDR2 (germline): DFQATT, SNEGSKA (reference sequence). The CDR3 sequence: CSASRGPRNTETFF. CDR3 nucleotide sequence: TGCAGTGCTAGCAGGGGACCACGAAACACTGAAACTTTCTTT.

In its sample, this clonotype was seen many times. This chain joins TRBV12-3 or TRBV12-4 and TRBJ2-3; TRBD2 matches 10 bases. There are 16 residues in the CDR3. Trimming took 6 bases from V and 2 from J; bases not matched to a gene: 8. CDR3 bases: TGTGCCAGCAGCCACGAGCGGGGGGGGACCACAGATACGCAGTATTTT. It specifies CASSHERGGTTDTQYF.

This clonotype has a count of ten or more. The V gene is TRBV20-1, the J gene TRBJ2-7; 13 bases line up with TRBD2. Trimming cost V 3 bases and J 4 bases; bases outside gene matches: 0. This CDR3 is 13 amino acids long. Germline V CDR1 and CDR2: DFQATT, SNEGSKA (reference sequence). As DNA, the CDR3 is TGCAGTGCTAGGGGACTAGCGGGGTACGAGCAGTACTTC. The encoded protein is CSARGLAGYEQYF.

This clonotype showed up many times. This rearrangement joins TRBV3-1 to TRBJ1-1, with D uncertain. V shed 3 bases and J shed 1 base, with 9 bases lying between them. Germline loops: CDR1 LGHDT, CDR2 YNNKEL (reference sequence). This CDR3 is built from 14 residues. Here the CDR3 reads CASSHGLTNTEAFF. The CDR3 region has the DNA TGTGCCAGCAGCCACGGACTGACGAACACTGAAGCTTTCTTT.

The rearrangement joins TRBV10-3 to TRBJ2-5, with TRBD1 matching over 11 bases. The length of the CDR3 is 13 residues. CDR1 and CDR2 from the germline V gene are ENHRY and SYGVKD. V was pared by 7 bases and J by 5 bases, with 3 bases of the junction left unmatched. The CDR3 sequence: CAIKGQGGETQYF. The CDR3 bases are TGTGCCATCAAGGGACAGGGGGGTGAGACCCAGTACTTC.